Sequencing of this T cell receptor (beta chain) was carried out in a study of T-cell reconstitution after alpha-beta-depleted transplantation in children. The study's findings and limits: Most T-cell counts and diversity one year after the transplant came from T cells that were newly produced. As was reported, about two months after transplant, alpha-beta T cells came from several hundred expanded graft clones. Surviving recipient T cells and thymic progenitors accounted for the high day-60 TCRbeta diversity observed in some patients.

The V gene lost 4 bases and the J gene lost 5 bases, with 3 bases spanning the gap. This CDR3 is 11 amino acids long. From germline, CDR1 is ENHRY and CDR2 SYGVKD. The TCRbeta library incorporated unique molecular identifiers. TCRdb recomputed calls from the PCR reads with MiXCR, one row per CDR3 protein. The repertoire holds about 240,000 distinct CDR3 sequences, with roughly 26% as singletons. Notes on this clonotype: Its matching antigen is unknown.

Sequences were derived from PBMCs, sampled before TCRalphabeta/CD19-depleted stem cell transplant. The rearrangement links TRBV10-3 to TRBJ2-1; D is uncertain. The sequence derives from a girl aged 2 to 10 with Fanconi anemia, due to receive a stem cell transplant. CDR3: CAISGHNEQFF. The CDR3 bases are TGTGCCATCAGTGGACACAATGAGCAGTTCTTC.